Below are 16 T cell receptor beta chains sequenced from a single sample in a study of lymphopenia after photon versus proton radiotherapy. Using immunoSEQ multiplex PCR, the repertoire was profiled, and TCRdb retains in-frame clones only, with some absent. Seen here are tens of thousands of clones, around 85% observed once, and the top ten hold about 2.9%. Sequenced material: peripheral blood, taken from a patient treated with photon-based radiotherapy. These receptors were taken from a man in his fifties or sixties with gastric cancer.

The chain employs TRBV4-2 and TRBJ1-2; TRBD1 aligns across 7 bases. Germline V gives CDR1 LGHNA, CDR2 YNFKEQ. V lost 4 bases to trimming and J lost 7 bases; unmatched junction nucleotides: 12. CDR3 length: 15 residues. In DNA form, the CDR3 reads TGTGCCAGCAGCCCATCAGACAGGGCGCCCGTTGGCTACACCTTC. Amino acids: CASSPSDRAPVGYTF.

The chain recombines TRBV9 with TRBJ2-3; D uncertain. Germline V gives CDR1 SGDLS, CDR2 YYNGEE. Trimming removed 0 bases from V and 3 bases from J, with 5 bases in between. The CDR3 is made up of 13 amino acids. CDR3 sequence (DNA): TGTGCCAGCAGCGTAGTCGAGACAGATACGCAGTATTTT. Its translation: CASSVVETDTQYF.

This chain joins TRBV5-1 and TRBJ2-5; 11 bases fit TRBD1. V was clipped by 4 bases and J by 0 bases; unmatched bases: 5. In germline, CDR1 is SGHRS, CDR2 YFSETQ. This CDR3 has 16 residues. CDR3 sequence reads: CASSPGTGGYQETQYF. The CDR3 nucleotides read TGCGCCAGCAGCCCGGGGACAGGGGGTTACCAAGAGACCCAGTACTTC.

The genes are TRBV27 and TRBJ2-7, with D unclear. Germline loops: CDR1 MNHEY, CDR2 SMNVEV (reference sequence). V was clipped by 5 bases and J by 2 bases, with 13 bases between them. This CDR3 contains 14 residues. CDR3 sequence (DNA): TGTGCCAGCAGTCCTCGACTCGTTACCTACGAGCAGTACTTC. Its protein product is CASSPRLVTYEQYF.

The chain is built from TRBV19 and TRBJ1-5, with TRBD1 matching over 9 bases. The CDR3 consists of 16 residues. Germline CDR1 reads LNHDA; CDR2 reads SQIVND (reference sequence). V was clipped by 3 bases and J by 6 bases; unmatched bases: 9. CDR3 DNA sequence: TGTGCCAGTAGTATTAGCTTGACAGGGGGAGTTCAGCCCCAGCATTTT. As protein: CASSISLTGGVQPQHF.

V is TRBV27 and J is TRBJ2-1, with D possibly being TRBD2 (5 bases). This CDR3 is built from 13 residues. Germline loops: CDR1 MNHEY, CDR2 SMNVEV (reference sequence). Trimming removed 6 bases from V and 6 bases from J, with 12 bases in between. CDR3 residues: CASRLLAGNEQFF. CDR3 coding DNA: TGTGCCAGCAGGCTCCTAGCAGGCAATGAGCAGTTCTTC.

The chain has TRBV7-9 and TRBJ1-1, with D unresolved. Germline loops: CDR1 SEHNR, CDR2 FQNEAQ (reference sequence). This CDR3 is built from 13 residues. Between the trimmed V and J ends, which lost 4 bases and 4 bases, there was a span of 10 bases. The DNA of the CDR3 is TGTGCCAGCAGCTCCCCGACGTCCACTGAAGCTTTCTTT. Its protein is CASSSPTSTEAFF.

V gene TRBV7-3 combines with J gene TRBJ1-1, with D possibly being TRBD1 (5 bases). CDR1 SGHTA and CDR2 FQGTGA come from the germline V gene. Trimming left V 6 bases short and J 3 bases short, with 11 bases between. The CDR3 runs 13 residues. Here the CDR3 reads CASRSQGDTEAFF. The DNA of the CDR3 is TGTGCCAGCAGATCCCAGGGTGACACTGAAGCTTTCTTT. Full variable domain (missing parts from reference TRBV7-3 and TRBJ1-1): GAGVSQTPSNKVTEKGKYVELRCDPISGHTALYWYRQSLGQGPEFLIYFQGTGAADDSGLPNDRFFAVRPEGSVSTLKIQRTERGDSAVYLCASRSQGDTEAFFGQGTRLTVV.

The gene calls are TRBV7-2 and TRBJ1-1; 7 bases fit TRBD1. The CDR3 loop spans 14 amino acids. J lost 10 bases, V lost 2 bases, and 10 bases had no gene match. Germline-derived CDR1 and CDR2 are SGHTA and FQGNSA. The CDR3 is CASSLWGQLGGAFF. CDR3 bases: TGTGCCAGCAGCTTATGGGGACAGCTGGGGGGAGCTTTCTTT.

The chain links TRBV19 to TRBJ1-1; D is unresolved. Germline CDR1 and CDR2: LNHDA and SQIVND (reference sequence). Trimming cost V 4 bases and J 4 bases, with 13 bases left between them. This CDR3 spans 14 amino acids. CDR3 loop: CASSSQGLGTEAFF. CDR3 DNA: TGTGCCAGTAGTAGTCAAGGACTCGGCACTGAAGCTTTCTTT.

A single count supports this clone. V is TRBV7-6 and J is TRBJ2-7; D may match TRBD1 or TRBD2 (5 bases each). The CDR3 totals 16 residues. Per germline, CDR1 SGHVS and CDR2 FNYEAQ. V was trimmed by 4 bases and J by 6 bases, leaving 22 bases between them. In nucleotides, the CDR3 is TGTGCCAGCAGCTCCATTCGGGGCCTACAGGCTGGCGAGCAGTACTTC. It codes for CASSSIRGLQAGEQYF.

The chain couples TRBV19 to TRBJ1-2, with a tentative D call TRBD1 (5 bases). The CDR3 has 15 residues. The germline V gene encodes CDR1 LNHDA and CDR2 SQIVND (reference sequence). V was shortened by 5 bases and J by 0 bases, with 13 bases between the two germline ends. The CDR3 sequence: CASSLKRDANYGYTF. CDR3 DNA: TGTGCCAGTAGTCTTAAGAGGGACGCTAACTATGGCTACACCTTC.

The chain carries TRBV6-5 and TRBJ2-3; D is possibly TRBD1 (6 bases). CDR3 size: 16 residues. V lost 2 bases and J 1 base, leaving 13 bases between the germline ends. Germline V gives CDR1 MNHEY, CDR2 SVGAGI. The CDR3 spells CASSYQGLSGTDTQYF. In DNA, the CDR3 is TGTGCCAGCAGTTACCAGGGGTTATCGGGCACAGATACGCAGTATTTT.

The chain recombines TRBV7-6 with TRBJ1-2; 7 bases are a match to TRBD1. Germline V gene data show CDR1 as SGHVS and CDR2 as FNYEAQ. After removal of 5 bases from V and 7 bases from J, the junction contained 1 base not matched to a gene. The CDR3 has 11 amino acids. The CDR3 DNA reads as TGTGCCAGCAGCCACAGGGGTGGCTACACCTTC. Translation gives CASSHRGGYTF.

The chain uses TRBV29-1 and TRBJ2-3, with TRBD1 matching 7 bases. The CDR3 is made up of 12 amino acids. The germline V gene has CDR1 SQVTM and CDR2 ANQGSEA. Trimming cost V 8 bases and J 2 bases; bases outside gene matches: 4. The CDR3 loop is CSTQGFTDTQYF. In nucleotides, the CDR3 is TGCAGCACACAGGGGTTCACAGATACGCAGTATTTT.

The chain recombines TRBV5-4 with TRBJ2-7; D ambiguous. The V gene lost 4 bases and the J gene lost 4 bases, with 18 bases spanning the gap. Germline assignment: CDR1 SGHNT and CDR2 YYREEE (reference sequence). This CDR3 is 15 amino acids long. The CDR3 nucleotides read TGTGCCAGCAGCCTATACTCCGCCGGAGTGTACGAGCAGTACTTC. Protein sequence: CASSLYSAGVYEQYF.